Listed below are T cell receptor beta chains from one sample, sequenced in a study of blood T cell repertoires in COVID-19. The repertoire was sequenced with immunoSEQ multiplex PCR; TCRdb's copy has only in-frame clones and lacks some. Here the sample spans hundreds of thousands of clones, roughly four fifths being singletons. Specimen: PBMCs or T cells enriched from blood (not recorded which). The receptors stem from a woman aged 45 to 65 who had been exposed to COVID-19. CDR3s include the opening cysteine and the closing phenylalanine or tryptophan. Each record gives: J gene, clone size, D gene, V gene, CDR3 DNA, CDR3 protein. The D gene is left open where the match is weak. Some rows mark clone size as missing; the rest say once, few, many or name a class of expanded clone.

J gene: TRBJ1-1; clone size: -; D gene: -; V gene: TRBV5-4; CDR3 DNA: TGTGCCAGCAGCCCGTTGGAGGGAGGGAACACTGAAGCTTTCTTT; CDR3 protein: CASSPLEGGNTEAFF
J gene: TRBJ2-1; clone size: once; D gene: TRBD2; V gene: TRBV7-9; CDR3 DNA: TGTGCCAGCAGCTCCATGAGCGGGGGCTGGGACAATGAGCAGTTCTTC; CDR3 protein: CASSSMSGGWDNEQFF
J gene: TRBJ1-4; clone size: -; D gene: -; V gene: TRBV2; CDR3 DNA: TGTGCCAGCAGACTTACAGGGAGTGAAAAACTGTTTTTT; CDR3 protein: CASRLTGSEKLFF
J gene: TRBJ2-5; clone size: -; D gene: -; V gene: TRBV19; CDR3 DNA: TGTGCCAGTAGTGTAAGGGGAGAGACCCAGTACTTC; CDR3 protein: CASSVRGETQYF
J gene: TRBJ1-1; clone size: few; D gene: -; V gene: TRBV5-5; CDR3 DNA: TGTGCCAGCAGCTTGGAGGGGTGGCGGACTGAAGCTTTCTTT; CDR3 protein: CASSLEGWRTEAFF
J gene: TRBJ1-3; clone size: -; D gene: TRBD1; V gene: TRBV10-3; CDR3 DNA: TGTGCCATGGGACAGGGAGGAACTGGAAACACCATATATTTT; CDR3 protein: CAMGQGGTGNTIYF
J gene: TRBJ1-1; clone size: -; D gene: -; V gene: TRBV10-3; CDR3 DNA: TGTGCCATCTCCTTGTACGGGACTGAAGCTTTCTTT; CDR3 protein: CAISLYGTEAFF
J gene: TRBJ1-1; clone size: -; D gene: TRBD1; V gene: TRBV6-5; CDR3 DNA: TGTGCCACTACTCAGGGGGCAGGGAACACTGAAGCTTTCTTT; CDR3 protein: CATTQGAGNTEAFF
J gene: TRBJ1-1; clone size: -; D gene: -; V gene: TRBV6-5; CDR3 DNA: TGTGCCAGCCTGGGAGGAGGGAACACTGAAGCTTTCTTT; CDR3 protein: CASLGGGNTEAFF
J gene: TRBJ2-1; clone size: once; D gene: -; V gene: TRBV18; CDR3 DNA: TGTGCCAGCTCACCGCGGACTGCCACGGTGGCAACTGAGCAGTTCTTC; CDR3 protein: CASSPRTATVATEQFF
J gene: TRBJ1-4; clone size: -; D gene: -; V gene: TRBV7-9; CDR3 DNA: TGTGCCAGCAGCGAAACAGGGAAGAGTGAAAAACTGTTTTTT; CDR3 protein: CASSETGKSEKLFF
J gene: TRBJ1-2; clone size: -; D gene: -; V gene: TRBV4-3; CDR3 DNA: TGCGCCAGCAGCCAAGATCCCGGGGGTCTAGAAGGCTACACCTTC; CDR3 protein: CASSQDPGGLEGYTF
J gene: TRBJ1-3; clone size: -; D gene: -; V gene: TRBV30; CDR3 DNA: TGTGCCTGGACCCCGGGGGGCTCTGGAAACACCATATATTTT; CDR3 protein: CAWTPGGSGNTIYF
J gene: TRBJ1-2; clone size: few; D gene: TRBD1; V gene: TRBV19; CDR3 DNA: TGTGCCAGTAGCCCTGGGACAGGGGCGCCTCCTAACTATGGCTACACCTTC; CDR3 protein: CASSPGTGAPPNYGYTF
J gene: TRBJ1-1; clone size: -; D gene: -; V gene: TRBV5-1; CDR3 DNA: TGCGCCAGCAGCCCGGAAGGGGGAAACACTGAAGCTTTCTTT; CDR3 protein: CASSPEGGNTEAFF
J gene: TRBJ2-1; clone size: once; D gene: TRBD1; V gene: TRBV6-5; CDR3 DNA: TGTGCCAGCAGTAGACCGGGACAGGGCGCAGAGCAGTTCTTC; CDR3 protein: CASSRPGQGAEQFF
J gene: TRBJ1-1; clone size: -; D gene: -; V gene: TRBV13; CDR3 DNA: TGTGCCAGCAGCTTACGGGCGGGGGACAACACTGAAGCTTTCTTT; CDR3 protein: CASSLRAGDNTEAFF
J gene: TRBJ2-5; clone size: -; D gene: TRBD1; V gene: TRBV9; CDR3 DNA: TGTGCCAGCAGCGGGACCCCAGGGGGCGGGACCCAGTACTTC; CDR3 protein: CASSGTPGGGTQYF
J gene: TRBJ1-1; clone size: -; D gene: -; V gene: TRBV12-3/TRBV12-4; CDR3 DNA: TGTGCCAGCAGTTTAAGGAGAACTGAAGCTTTCTTT; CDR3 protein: CASSLRRTEAFF
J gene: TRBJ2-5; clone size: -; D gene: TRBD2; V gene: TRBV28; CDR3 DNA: TGTGCCAGCCTAGCGGGGGAGACCCAGTACTTC; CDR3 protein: CASLAGETQYF
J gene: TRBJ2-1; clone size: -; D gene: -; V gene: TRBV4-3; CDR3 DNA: TGCGCCAGCAGCCAAGAAGAAGGAAGGGAGGAGCAGTTCTTC; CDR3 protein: CASSQEEGREEQFF
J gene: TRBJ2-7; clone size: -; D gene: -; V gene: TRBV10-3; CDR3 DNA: TGTGCCATCAGTGTAAGAACAGGTTCCTACGAGCAGTACTTC; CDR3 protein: CAISVRTGSYEQYF
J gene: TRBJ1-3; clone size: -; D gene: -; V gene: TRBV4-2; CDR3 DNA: TGTGCCAGCAGCCAAGAAGCCTTTAGTACAAACACCATATATTTT; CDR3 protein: CASSQEAFSTNTIYF
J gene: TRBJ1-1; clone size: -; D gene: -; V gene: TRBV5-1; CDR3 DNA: TGCGCCAGCAGCTTGGTGGGGGGAGGTGAAGCTTTCTTT; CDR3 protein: CASSLVGGGEAFF
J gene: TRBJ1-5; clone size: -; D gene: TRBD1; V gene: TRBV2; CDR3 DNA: TGTGCCAGCAGCTCAACGGGTACAGGGGTGGGTCAGCCCCAGCATTTT; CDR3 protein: CASSSTGTGVGQPQHF
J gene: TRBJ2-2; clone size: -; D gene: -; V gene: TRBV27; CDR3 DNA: TGTGCCAGTCAGGGCAGCGGGGAGCTGTTTTTT; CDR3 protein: CASQGSGELFF
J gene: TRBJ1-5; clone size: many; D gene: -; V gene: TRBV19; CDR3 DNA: TGTGCCAGTAGTATAGATGGTTTGGGACTGAGTGGGGGTCGGCCCCAGCATTTT; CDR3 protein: CASSIDGLGLSGGRPQHF
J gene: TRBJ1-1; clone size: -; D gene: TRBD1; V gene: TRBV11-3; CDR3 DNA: TGTGCCAGCAGCACGACAGGGACTGAAGCTTTCTTT; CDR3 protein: CASSTTGTEAFF
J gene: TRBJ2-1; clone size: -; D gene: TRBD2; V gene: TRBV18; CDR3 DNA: TGTGCCAGCTCACCGGATTCGGGGGGAGTCAATGAGCAGTTCTTC; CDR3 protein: CASSPDSGGVNEQFF
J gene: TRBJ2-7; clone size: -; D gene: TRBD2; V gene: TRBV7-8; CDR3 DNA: TGTGCCAGCAGCTTAGGTAGCGGGGGGGTTGAGCAGTACTTC; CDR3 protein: CASSLGSGGVEQYF
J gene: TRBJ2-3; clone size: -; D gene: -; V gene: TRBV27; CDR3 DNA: TGTGCCAGCAGTCAGACCTCGCGGGGTGGAGATACGCAGTATTTT; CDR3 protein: CASSQTSRGGDTQYF
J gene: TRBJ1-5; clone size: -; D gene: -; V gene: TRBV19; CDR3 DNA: TGTGCCAGTAGTATGTCATCCCTTATTCCGGGAACCCAGCATTTT; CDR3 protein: CASSMSSLIPGTQHF
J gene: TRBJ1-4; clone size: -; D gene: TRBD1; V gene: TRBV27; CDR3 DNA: TGTGCCAGCAGTTTACGAGGCAGGGGGCCAGAAAAACTGTTTTTT; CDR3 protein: CASSLRGRGPEKLFF
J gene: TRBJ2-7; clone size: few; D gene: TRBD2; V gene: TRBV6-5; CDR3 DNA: TGTGCCAGCTCTCAGCGGGACTCATACGAGCAGTACTTC; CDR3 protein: CASSQRDSYEQYF
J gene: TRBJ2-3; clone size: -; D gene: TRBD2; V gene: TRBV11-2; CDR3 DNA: TGTGCCAGCAGCTTAGACGGGGGGGCGGAAGATACGCAGTATTTT; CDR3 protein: CASSLDGGAEDTQYF
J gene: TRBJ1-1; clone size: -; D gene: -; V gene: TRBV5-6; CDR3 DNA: TGTGCCAGCAGCCGGAGCATTCCGAGCCGTGGGGCAACTGAAGCTTTCTTT; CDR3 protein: CASSRSIPSRGATEAFF
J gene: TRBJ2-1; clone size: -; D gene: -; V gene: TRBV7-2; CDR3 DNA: TGTGCCAGCAGCGAACAGGTGGGTGAGCAGTTCTTC; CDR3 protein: CASSEQVGEQFF
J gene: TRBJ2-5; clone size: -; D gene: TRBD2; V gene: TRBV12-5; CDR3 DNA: TGTGCTAGTGGCCCCCCGGGACTAGACCAAGAGACCCAGTACTTC; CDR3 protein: CASGPPGLDQETQYF
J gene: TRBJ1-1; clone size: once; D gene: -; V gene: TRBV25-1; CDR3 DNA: TGTGCCAGCAGTGACCCCGGTCGGGCGGGGGAAGCTTTCTTT; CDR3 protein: CASSDPGRAGEAFF